What follows are 8 T cell receptor beta chains derived from one specimen sequenced in a study of control samples from healthy donors and cancer patients. Only in-frame clones appear in the TCRdb table, and some are missing; sequencing was by immunoSEQ multiplex PCR. The sample lists 45,000 to 60,000 clones, 85% to 95% seen once, with roughly 4% in the top ten. Sequenced sample: blood. The receptors shown here come from a man aged 30 to 39 in good health.

Comments on this clone: The limits of the CDR3 on the DNA are not certain, so only TCRdb's listed CDR3 is given. The chain has TRBV9 and TRBJ1-1. From germline, CDR1 is SGDLS and CDR2 YYNGEE. The length of the CDR3 is 15 amino acids, counting both ends. The CDR3 spells CASSVGVGSRAETFF.

Concerning this clone: Relative to the germline gene, one junction end is altered; a read error may explain this. The rearrangement joins TRBV20-1 to TRBJ1-1, with no clear D. Germline V CDR1 and CDR2: DFQATT, SNEGSKA (reference sequence). There are 11 residues in the CDR3. The CDR3 is CSASFDGLDLF. Written as DNA, the CDR3 is TGCAGTGCTAGTTTTGACGGACTGGACCTTTTT.

The V gene is TRBV18, the J gene TRBJ2-1; D call uncertain. From germline, CDR1 is KGHSH and CDR2 LQKENI. This CDR3 is 14 amino acids long. Trimming stripped 1 base from V and 6 bases from J, with 10 bases between. In DNA, the CDR3 is TGTGCCAGCTCACCACTGGGTGGGGTCAATGAGCAGTTCTTC. Translation: CASSPLGGVNEQFF.

The J gene is TRBJ2-2, the V gene TRBV7-2, with D possibly TRBD1 on 5 matching bases. V gave up 0 bases and J gave up 3 bases, with 8 bases separating them. In germline, CDR1 is SGHTA, CDR2 FQGNSA. The CDR3 contains 15 residues. The CDR3 loop is CASSLARVDTGELFF. DNA for the CDR3: TGTGCCAGCAGCTTAGCCAGGGTAGACACCGGGGAGCTGTTTTTT.

The chain recombines TRBV28 with TRBJ1-5, with 7 nucleotides matching TRBD1. The CDR3 is made up of 15 amino acids. Germline V gives CDR1 MDHEN, CDR2 SYDVKM. V trimming: 5 bases; J trimming: 7 bases; junction bases outside the gene matches: 11. CDR3 in amino acids: CASSRPGTVGQPQHF. CDR3 coding DNA: TGTGCCAGCAGTCGTCCCGGGACAGTGGGGCAGCCCCAGCATTTT. The variable domain in full, with the rest retrieved from reference TRBV28 and TRBJ1-5, is DVKVTQSSRYLVKRTGEKVFLECVQDMDHENMFWYRQDPGLGLRLIYFSYDVKMKEKGDIPEGYSVSREKKERFSLILESASTNQTSMYLCASSRPGTVGQPQHFGDGTRLSIL.

This chain uses TRBV29-1 with TRBJ1-4; D may be TRBD1 (5 bases). The CDR3 is 14 amino acids. Germline lookup yields CDR1 SQVTM and CDR2 ANQGSEA. V lost 1 base and J 4 bases, leaving 10 bases between the germline ends. CDR3 loop: CSVEGSRDNEKLFF. The CDR3 nucleotides are TGCAGCGTTGAAGGGTCCAGGGATAATGAAAAACTGTTTTTT.

The chain has TRBV6-5 and TRBJ2-7; TRBD2 aligns across 7 bases. Germline V gene lookup returns CDR1 MNHEY and CDR2 SVGAGI. CDR3 length equals 16 residues. V lost 0 bases, J lost 1 base, and 6 bases stayed unmatched. The CDR3 here is CASSYSGLAESYEQYF. For the CDR3, the DNA is TGTGCCAGCAGTTACTCGGGCCTAGCGGAATCCTACGAGCAGTACTTC.

This sequence joins TRBV28 and TRBJ1-5, with TRBD1 matching 8 bases. The CDR3 sequence is 12 residues long. The trim removed 10 bases at V and 6 bases at J, leaving 5 bases unmatched. Germline CDR1 is MDHEN and CDR2 is SYDVKM. The CDR3 reads CATQGAVQPQHF. CDR3 nucleotide sequence: TGTGCCACCCAGGGGGCGGTTCAGCCCCAGCATTTT.